The 3 T cell receptor beta chains below come from one sample, sequenced in a study of cytotoxic CD8 clonotypes in ibrutinib-treated CLL. Clones were sequenced by immunoSEQ multiplex PCR, and TCRdb holds only the in-frame ones, with some missing. The table lists about 200,000 clones, just over 70% of them singletons. This sample comprised PBMCs, obtained after 12 months of ibrutinib treatment. The receptors were sampled from a human donor with chronic lymphocytic leukemia.

The V call is TRBV6-5, the J call TRBJ2-5, with a tentative D call TRBD2 (5 bases). The CDR3 runs 15 residues. Per the germline V gene, CDR1 is MNHEY and CDR2 is SVGAGI. The ends were cut back, 8 bases at V and 5 bases at J, with 21 bases in the middle. CDR3 loop: CASHPGGRPGETQYF. The CDR3 coding sequence is TGTGCCAGCCATCCAGGCGGGCGGCCGGGCGAGACCCAGTACTTC.

This clone is a singleton in its sample. The CDR3 region has the DNA TGTGCCAGCAGCTCCAGCTATGGCTACACCTTC. This encodes CASSSSYGYTF. This sequence joins TRBV7-2 and TRBJ1-2, with D uncertain. The CDR3 is 11 residues long. Germline CDR1 reads SGHTA; CDR2 reads FQGNSA. V lost 4 bases, J lost 4 bases, and 4 bases lay in between.

This chain links TRBV30 with TRBJ2-7; 8 bases map to TRBD1. Germline values: CDR1 GTSNPN, CDR2 SVGIG (reference sequence). CDR3 length: 13 amino acids. The V and J ends lost 4 bases and 2 bases, in that order; junction bases with no gene match: 4. This CDR3 reads CAWNPGGPYEQYF. CDR3 bases: TGTGCCTGGAACCCAGGGGGCCCCTACGAGCAGTACTTC.